This TCR beta chain was sequenced during a study of T cells after yellow fever vaccination. TCRdb reprocessed the 5' RACE reads via MiXCR and lists one record per CDR3 protein. Of 120,000 or so distinct CDR3 sequences in the sample, roughly 8.2% are singletons; the top ten hold 30% to 50%. Germline trimming cut 4 bases from V and 2 bases from J; bases unmatched to any gene: 18. The CDR3 runs to 19 residues. Germline CDR1 is MGHRA and CDR2 is YSYEKL. The sequencing used CD8+ T cells sorted from PBMCs, collected on the day of the yellow fever booster vaccination. The rearrangement joins TRBV4-1 to TRBJ2-3; 7 bases fit TRBD2. This receptor was obtained from a man aged 18-30 years who received the YFV17D yellow fever vaccine. CDR3 protein: CASSPRLFIREGFTDTQYF. DNA for the CDR3: TGCGCCAGCAGCCCCAGATTGTTTATCAGGGAGGGGTTCACAGATACGCAGTATTTT.